These 14 T cell receptor beta chains share one sample of origin, sequenced in a study of blood T cell repertoires in COVID-19. The protocol was immunoSEQ multiplex PCR, while the TCRdb copy is restricted to in-frame clones and leaves out a portion. The table lists fewer than 300,000 clones, about 81% of them singletons. Sequencing used peripheral blood. The source of these receptors is a human donor with COVID-19, enrolled during active disease. The donor label of this sample is uncertain.

This chain joins TRBV2 and TRBJ2-1; the match to TRBD2 covers 7 bases. CDR1 is SNHLY, CDR2 FYNNEI, per germline. The CDR3 runs 12 residues. This CDR3 is CASGAGVKEQFF. CDR3 DNA: TGTGCAAGCGGGGCGGGAGTGAAGGAGCAGTTCTTC.

The V gene is TRBV25-1, the J gene TRBJ2-7; 9 nucleotides match TRBD1. V gave up 8 bases and J gave up 5 bases; unmatched junction bases: 7. CDR3 length equals 13 residues. CDR1 is MGHDK and CDR2 is SYGVNS in the germline V gene. DNA for the CDR3: TGTGCCAGCCAACAGGGGGCTAGGGACGAGCAGTACTTC. Translating gives CASQQGARDEQYF.

V usage is TRBV10-3 and J usage is TRBJ1-2, with 9 bases fitting TRBD1. The trim removed 4 bases at V and 0 bases at J, leaving 12 bases unmatched. This CDR3 region has 18 residues. The V gene's germline CDR1 is ENHRY and CDR2 SYGVKD. CDR3 amino acids: CAISGVPGQGTSNYGYTF. Here the CDR3 DNA reads TGTGCCATCAGTGGGGTACCGGGACAGGGAACCTCTAACTATGGCTACACCTTC.

The sample holds one count of this clone. The chain joins TRBV6-5 to TRBJ1-5; 10 bases match TRBD1. After removal of 4 bases from V and 4 bases from J, the junction contained 7 bases not matched to a gene. Per germline, CDR1 MNHEY and CDR2 SVGAGI. The CDR3 length is 16 residues. CDR3 residues: CASSFDRGRGNQPQHF. DNA for the CDR3: TGTGCCAGCAGTTTCGACAGGGGGCGCGGGAATCAGCCCCAGCATTTT.

This chain links TRBV28 with TRBJ2-7, with TRBD2 matching over 9 bases. The length of the CDR3 is 14 residues. The germline gives CDR1 MDHEN, CDR2 SYDVKM. The V segment lost 8 bases and the J segment 3 bases; nucleotides outside the gene matches: 8. CDR3 protein: CASLRAGGFYEQYF. CDR3 sequence (DNA): TGTGCCAGCCTGAGAGCGGGAGGCTTCTACGAGCAGTACTTC. Looking up the rest from reference TRBV28 and TRBJ2-7 gives the full variable domain: DVKVTQSSRYLVKRTGEKVFLECVQDMDHENMFWYRQDPGLGLRLIYFSYDVKMKEKGDIPEGYSVSREKKERFSLILESASTNQTSMYLCASLRAGGFYEQYFGPGTRLTVT.

The rearrangement uses TRBV25-1 and TRBJ1-1; 8 nucleotides match TRBD1. The V segment lost 10 bases and the J segment 1 base; nucleotides outside the gene matches: 5. The CDR3 contains 13 residues. Germline CDR1 is MGHDK and CDR2 is SYGVNS. CDR3 protein: CATMDRANTEAFF. The CDR3 DNA reads as TGTGCCACTATGGACAGGGCGAACACTGAAGCTTTCTTT.

This chain uses TRBV7-2 with TRBJ1-1; tentatively, D is TRBD1 (5 bases). The V end was cut by 1 base, the J end by 11 bases, with 17 bases between. CDR1 and CDR2 from the germline V gene are SGHTA and FQGNSA. The CDR3 contains 14 residues. The CDR3 bases are TGTGCCAGCAGCTTAGAGGGGAGGAACCTTGTTGCTTTCTTT. It specifies CASSLEGRNLVAFF.

The CDR3 loop reads CASSQLTGESYEQYF. CDR3 DNA sequence: TGTGCCAGCAGCCAATTGACAGGGGAGTCCTACGAGCAGTACTTC. V gene TRBV4-2 combines with J gene TRBJ2-7, with TRBD1 matching 8 bases. The J segment lost 1 base and the V segment lost 2 bases, leaving 4 bases of the junction unmatched. CDR3 length: 15 residues. Per germline, CDR1 LGHNA and CDR2 YNFKEQ.

The chain joins TRBV28 to TRBJ1-1; D is uncertain. This CDR3 is 15 amino acids long. Trimming cost V 1 base and J 0 bases, with 9 bases left between them. CDR1 is MDHEN, CDR2 SYDVKM, per germline. The CDR3 reads CASSLSAQVNTEAFF. CDR3 in DNA: TGTGCCAGCAGTTTATCGGCCCAGGTGAACACTGAAGCTTTCTTT.

The chain employs TRBV29-1 and TRBJ1-1; a possible D gene is TRBD1 (5 bases). Germline V gene sequence: CDR1 SQVTM, CDR2 ANQGSEA. Trimming took off 3 bases at V and 7 bases at J, with 18 bases between the two ends. This CDR3 region has 14 residues. This chain's CDR3 is CSVEAGGKPFEAFF. CDR3 nucleotides: TGCAGCGTTGAGGCGGGGGGAAAGCCCTTTGAAGCTTTCTTT.

The chain is built from TRBV6-5 and TRBJ1-2, with D possibly being TRBD1 (5 bases). The CDR3 is 14 residues long. Germline values: CDR1 MNHEY, CDR2 SVGAGI. The V gene lost 6 bases and the J gene lost 3 bases, with 14 bases spanning the gap. CDR3 DNA: TGTGCCAGCAGGAACAGAAGGGGCGACTATGGCTACACCTTC. It translates to CASRNRRGDYGYTF.

V and J are TRBV24-1 and TRBJ1-5; a weak D match, TRBD1 (6 bases). The CDR3 length is 16 residues. Trimming removed 0 bases from V and 2 bases from J, with 10 bases in between. The germline CDR1 and CDR2 sequences are KGHDR and SFDVKD. CDR3 nucleotide sequence: TGTGCCACCAGTGATTTGTCAGGGGCCGGCAATCAGCCCCAGCATTTT. Translating it yields CATSDLSGAGNQPQHF.

The rearrangement uses TRBV5-1 and TRBJ2-3; tentatively, D is TRBD1 (6 bases). V was trimmed by 0 bases and J by 3 bases, leaving 8 bases between them. This CDR3 contains 14 residues. The V gene's germline CDR1 is SGHRS and CDR2 YFSETQ. The CDR3 DNA follows: TGCGCCAGCAGCTTGGGGGGGCGAACAGATACGCAGTATTTT. This translates into CASSLGGRTDTQYF.

The chain has TRBV10-2 and TRBJ2-1; TRBD2 matches at 10 bases. J was trimmed by 7 bases and V by 5 bases; bases with no gene match: 8. CDR1 is WSHSY and CDR2 is SAAADI in the germline V gene. This CDR3 comprises 15 residues. Here the CDR3 reads CASSPSSGSLNEQFF. The CDR3 bases are TGCGCCAGCAGTCCCTCTAGCGGGAGTCTGAATGAGCAGTTCTTC.